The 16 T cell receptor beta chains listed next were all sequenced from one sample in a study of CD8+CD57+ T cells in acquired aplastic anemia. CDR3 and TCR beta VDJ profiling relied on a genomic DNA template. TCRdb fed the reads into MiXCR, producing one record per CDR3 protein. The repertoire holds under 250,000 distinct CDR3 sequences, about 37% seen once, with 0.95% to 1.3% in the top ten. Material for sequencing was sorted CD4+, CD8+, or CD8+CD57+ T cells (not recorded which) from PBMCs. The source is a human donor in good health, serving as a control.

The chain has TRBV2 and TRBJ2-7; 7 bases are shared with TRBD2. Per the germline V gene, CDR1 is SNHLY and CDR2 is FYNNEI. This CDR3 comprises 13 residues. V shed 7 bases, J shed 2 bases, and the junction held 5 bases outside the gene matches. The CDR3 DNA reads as TGTGCCAGCACGTGGGGGGGGGCCTACGAGCAGTACTTC. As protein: CASTWGGAYEQYF.

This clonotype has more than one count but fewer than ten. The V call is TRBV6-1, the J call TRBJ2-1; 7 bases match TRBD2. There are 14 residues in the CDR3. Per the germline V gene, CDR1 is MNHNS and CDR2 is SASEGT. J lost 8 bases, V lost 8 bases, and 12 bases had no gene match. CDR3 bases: TGTGCCAGCGGGAGGGGCCAACTTTCGGATGAGCAGTTCTTC. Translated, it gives CASGRGQLSDEQFF.

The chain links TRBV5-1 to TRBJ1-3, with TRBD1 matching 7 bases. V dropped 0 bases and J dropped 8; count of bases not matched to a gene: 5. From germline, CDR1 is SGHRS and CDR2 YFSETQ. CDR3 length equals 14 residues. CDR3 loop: CASSLAPGQDTIYF. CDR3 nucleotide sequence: TGCGCCAGCAGCTTGGCCCCCGGACAGGACACCATATATTTT.

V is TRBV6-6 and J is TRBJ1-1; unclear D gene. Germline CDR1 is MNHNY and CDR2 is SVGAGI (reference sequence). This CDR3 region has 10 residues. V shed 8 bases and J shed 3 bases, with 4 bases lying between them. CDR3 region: CASRDTEAFF. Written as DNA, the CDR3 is TGTGCCAGCCGAGACACTGAAGCTTTCTTT.

The CDR3 DNA reads as TGTGCCAGCAGCCTACAAGGGGGGGCCCGGGTCAAGTATTTT. This translates into CASSLQGGARVKYF. V and J are TRBV7-9 and TRBJ2-3; D may be TRBD2 (7 bases). Germline loops: CDR1 SEHNR, CDR2 FQNEAQ (reference sequence). This CDR3 is 14 amino acids long. V lost 5 bases and J lost 13, with 22 bases in between. The full variable domain, with the rest looked up from reference TRBV7-9 and TRBJ2-3, is DTGVSQNPRHKITKRGQNVTFRCDPISEHNRLYWYRQTLGQGPEFLTYFQNEAQLEKSRLLSDRFSAERPKGSFSTLEIQRTEQGDSAMYLCASSLQGGARVKYFGPGTRLTVL.

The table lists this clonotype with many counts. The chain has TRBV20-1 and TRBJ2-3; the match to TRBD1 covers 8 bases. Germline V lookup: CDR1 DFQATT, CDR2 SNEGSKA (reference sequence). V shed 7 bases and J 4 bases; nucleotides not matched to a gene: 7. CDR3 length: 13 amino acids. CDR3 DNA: TGCAGTGGGGCAGGGGGCGGCGCAGATACGCAGTATTTT. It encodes CSGAGGGADTQYF.

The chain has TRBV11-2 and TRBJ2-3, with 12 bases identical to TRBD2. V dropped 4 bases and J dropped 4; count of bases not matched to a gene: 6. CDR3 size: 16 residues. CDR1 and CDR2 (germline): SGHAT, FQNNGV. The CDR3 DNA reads TGTGCCAGCAGCTATCTAGCGGGGGGGATCGCAGATACGCAGTATTTT. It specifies CASSYLAGGIADTQYF.

DNA for the CDR3: TGTGCCAGCAGCGGCAAGGGGGTTTCAGCCTACGAGCAGTACTTC. Residues: CASSGKGVSAYEQYF. The V call is TRBV7-9, the J call TRBJ2-7, with a possible D match to TRBD1 (6 bases). Germline V CDR1 and CDR2: SEHNR, FQNEAQ (reference sequence). The CDR3 consists of 15 residues. Trimming cost V 5 bases and J 2 bases, with 16 bases left between them.

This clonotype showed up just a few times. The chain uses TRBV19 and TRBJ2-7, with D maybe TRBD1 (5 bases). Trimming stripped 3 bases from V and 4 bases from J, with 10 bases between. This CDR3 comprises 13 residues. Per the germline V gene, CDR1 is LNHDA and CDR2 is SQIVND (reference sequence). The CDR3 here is CASSITGGYEQYF. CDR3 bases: TGTGCCAGTAGTATTACAGGTGGTTACGAGCAGTACTTC.

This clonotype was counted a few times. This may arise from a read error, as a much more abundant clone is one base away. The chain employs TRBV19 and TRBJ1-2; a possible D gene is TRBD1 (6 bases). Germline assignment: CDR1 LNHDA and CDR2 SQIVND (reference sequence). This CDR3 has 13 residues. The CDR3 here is CASSWTANYGYAF. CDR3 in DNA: TGTGCCAGTAGTTGGACAGCTAACTATGGCTACGCCTTC.

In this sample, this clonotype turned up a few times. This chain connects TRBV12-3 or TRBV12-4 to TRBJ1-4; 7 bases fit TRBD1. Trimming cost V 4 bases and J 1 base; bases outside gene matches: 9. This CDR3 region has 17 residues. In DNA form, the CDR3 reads TGTGCCAGCAGTTCCCGAGGCAGGGGGAAAACTAATGAAAAACTGTTTTTT. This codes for CASSSRGRGKTNEKLFF.

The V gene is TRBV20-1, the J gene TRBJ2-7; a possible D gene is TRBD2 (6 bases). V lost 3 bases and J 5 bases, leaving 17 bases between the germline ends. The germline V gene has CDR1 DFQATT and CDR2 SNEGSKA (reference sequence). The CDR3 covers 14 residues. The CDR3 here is CSASRRGVRHEQYV. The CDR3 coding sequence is TGCAGTGCTAGCCGGCGGGGAGTTCGGCACGAGCAGTACGTC.

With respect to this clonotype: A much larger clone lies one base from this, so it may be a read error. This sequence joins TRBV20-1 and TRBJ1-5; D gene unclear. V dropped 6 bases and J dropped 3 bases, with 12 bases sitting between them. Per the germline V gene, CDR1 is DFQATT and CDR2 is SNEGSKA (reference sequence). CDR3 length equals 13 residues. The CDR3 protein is CSANTETNQPQHF. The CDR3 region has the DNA TGCAGTGCCAATACGGAAACCAATCAGCCCCAGCATTTT.

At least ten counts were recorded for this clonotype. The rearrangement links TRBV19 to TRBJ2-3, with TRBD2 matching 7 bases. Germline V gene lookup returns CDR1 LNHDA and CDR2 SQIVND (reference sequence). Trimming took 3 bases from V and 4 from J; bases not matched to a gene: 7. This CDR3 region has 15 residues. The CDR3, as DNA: TGTGCCAGTAGTATTGGGTCCGCGGGAGCAGATACGCAGTATTTT. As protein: CASSIGSAGADTQYF.

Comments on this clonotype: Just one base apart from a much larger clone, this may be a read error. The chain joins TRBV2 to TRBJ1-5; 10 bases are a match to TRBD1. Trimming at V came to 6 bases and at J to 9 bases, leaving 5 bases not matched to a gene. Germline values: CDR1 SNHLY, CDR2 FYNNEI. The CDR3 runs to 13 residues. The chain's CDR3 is CASSGQGDRPQHF. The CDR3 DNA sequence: TGTGCCAGCAGCGGACAGGGGGATCGGCCCCAGCATTTT.

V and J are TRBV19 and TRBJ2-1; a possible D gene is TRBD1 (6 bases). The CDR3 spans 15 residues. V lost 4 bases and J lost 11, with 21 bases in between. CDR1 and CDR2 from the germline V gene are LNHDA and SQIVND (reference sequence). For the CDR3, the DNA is TGTGCCAGTAGTACCGGGACACGGAGTTGGGATAAGCAGTTCTTC. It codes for CASSTGTRSWDKQFF.